These T cell receptor beta chains were read from a single sample in a study of control samples from healthy donors and cancer patients. Assay: immunoSEQ multiplex PCR; the TCRdb copy retains only in-frame clones and omits some. The sample carries 20,000 to 30,000 clones, roughly 93% recorded once. The sequencing sample was made of PBMCs. The receptor set was obtained from a man in his fifties with lung cancer. Each CDR3 is given with its conserved first and last residue. The D gene is left open where the match is weak. Only some rows state a clone size, as once, few, many or a class for expanded clones.

D: NA; size: NA; J: TRBJ1-2; V: TRBV7-2; CDR3: CASSRGRTDRNYGYTF; DNA: TGTGCCAGCAGTCGAGGAAGGACAGACAGAAACTATGGCTACACCTTC
D: NA; size: NA; J: TRBJ1-5; V: TRBV5-8; CDR3: CASSFSQGNQPQHF; DNA: TGTGCCAGCAGCTTTTCCCAGGGGAATCAGCCCCAGCATTTT
D: TRBD1; size: NA; J: TRBJ1-5; V: TRBV30; CDR3: CAWSVETGLGQPQHF; DNA: TGTGCCTGGAGTGTAGAGACAGGGCTCGGGCAGCCCCAGCATTTT
D: NA; size: once; J: TRBJ1-1; V: TRBV4-1; CDR3: CASSQDTYRWNTEAFF; DNA: TGCGCCAGCAGCCAAGATACTTACCGCTGGAACACTGAAGCTTTCTTT
D: NA; size: NA; J: TRBJ1-5; V: TRBV27; CDR3: CASSLGGGGRLGPGGNQPQHF; DNA: TGTGCCAGCAGTTTAGGGGGAGGAGGGCGCCTGGGTCCTGGGGGCAATCAGCCCCAGCATTTT
D: TRBD1; size: NA; J: TRBJ1-4; V: TRBV5-1; CDR3: CASSPGQGITNEKLFF; DNA: TGCGCCAGCAGCCCCGGACAGGGTATAACTAATGAAAAACTGTTTTTT
D: TRBD2; size: NA; J: TRBJ2-4; V: TRBV4-3; CDR3: CASSQDWGGQNIQYF; DNA: TGCGCCAGCAGCCAAGATTGGGGAGGGCAAAACATTCAGTACTTC
D: NA; size: NA; J: TRBJ1-1; V: TRBV7-2; CDR3: CASSFQGVGGRTEAFF; DNA: TGTGCCAGCAGCTTCCAGGGTGTCGGGGGCCGGACTGAAGCTTTCTTT
D: NA; size: NA; J: TRBJ1-5; V: TRBV7-9; CDR3: CASNRAGDGQPQHF; DNA: TGTGCCAGCAACCGCGCGGGTGACGGTCAGCCCCAGCATTTT
D: NA; size: NA; J: TRBJ2-7; V: TRBV5-1; CDR3: CASSLRPVSYEQYF; DNA: TGCGCCAGCAGCTTGCGGCCGGTTTCCTACGAGCAGTACTTC
D: NA; size: NA; J: TRBJ1-1; V: TRBV7-2; CDR3: CASSPPDMNTEAFF; DNA: TGTGCCAGCAGCCCACCAGATATGAACACTGAAGCTTTCTTT
D: NA; size: NA; J: TRBJ2-3; V: TRBV19; CDR3: CASSIDQVAATDTQYF; DNA: TGTGCCAGTAGTATAGACCAGGTGGCCGCCACAGATACGCAGTATTTT
D: NA; size: NA; J: TRBJ1-1; V: TRBV18; CDR3: CASLSTGKNTEAFF; DNA: TGTGCCAGCTTATCTACAGGGAAGAACACTGAAGCTTTCTTT
D: NA; size: NA; J: TRBJ1-4; V: TRBV7-9; CDR3: CASNLGQGSGEKLFF; DNA: TGTGCCAGCAACTTGGGCCAGGGATCGGGAGAAAAACTGTTTTTT
D: NA; size: NA; J: TRBJ1-2; V: TRBV5-4; CDR3: CASSLMLSDGYTF; DNA: TGTGCCAGCAGCTTGATGCTCTCGGATGGCTACACCTTC
D: TRBD1; size: NA; J: TRBJ1-1; V: TRBV5-1; CDR3: CASSLGQQNTEAFF; DNA: TGCGCCAGCAGCCTGGGACAGCAGAACACTGAAGCTTTCTTT
D: NA; size: NA; J: TRBJ1-2; V: TRBV11-1; CDR3: CASSRGEDYGYTF; DNA: TGTGCCAGCAGCCGTGGGGAGGACTATGGCTACACCTTC
D: TRBD1; size: NA; J: TRBJ1-5; V: TRBV2; CDR3: CASRRDRGTLQPQHF; DNA: TGTGCCAGCAGGCGGGACAGGGGGACGCTCCAGCCCCAGCATTTT
D: TRBD2; size: NA; J: TRBJ2-2; V: TRBV9; CDR3: CASAGTSGLVGELFF; DNA: TGTGCCAGCGCAGGGACTAGCGGGCTAGTCGGGGAGCTGTTTTTT
D: TRBD1; size: NA; J: TRBJ1-1; V: TRBV13; CDR3: CASSPTGGLGGTQAFF; DNA: TGTGCCAGCAGCCCTACAGGGGGGTTAGGCGGAACACAAGCTTTCTTT
D: NA; size: once; J: TRBJ2-7; V: TRBV9; CDR3: CASSVGAGRGGGLEQYF; DNA: TGTGCCAGCAGCGTAGGGGCAGGAAGGGGCGGGGGCCTCGAGCAGTACTTC
D: TRBD1; size: NA; J: TRBJ1-6; V: TRBV7-2; CDR3: CASSFAGGKNNSPLHF; DNA: TGTGCCAGCAGCTTTGCAGGGGGGAAGAATAATTCACCCCTCCACTTT
D: TRBD1; size: NA; J: TRBJ2-3; V: TRBV27; CDR3: CASSLRQGADTQYF; DNA: TGTGCCAGCAGTTTGAGACAGGGGGCAGATACGCAGTATTTT
D: TRBD1; size: NA; J: TRBJ2-2; V: TRBV6-2/TRBV6-3; CDR3: CASSYYPGQGNTGELFF; DNA: TGTGCCAGCAGTTACTACCCGGGACAGGGAAACACCGGGGAGCTGTTTTTT
D: NA; size: NA; J: TRBJ2-1; V: TRBV5-4; CDR3: CASSSNTLGVSYNEQFF; DNA: TGTGCCAGCAGCTCCAACACTCTCGGGGTATCCTACAATGAGCAGTTCTTC
D: NA; size: NA; J: TRBJ1-4; V: TRBV2; CDR3: CASSESPGREKLFF; DNA: TGTGCCAGCAGTGAGTCCCCGGGCAGGGAAAAACTGTTTTTT
D: NA; size: once; J: TRBJ1-3; V: TRBV23-1; CDR3: CASSQYDGREGGNTIYF; DNA: TGCGCCAGCAGTCAATACGACGGCCGGGAGGGTGGAAACACCATATATTTT
D: NA; size: NA; J: TRBJ2-3; V: TRBV5-4; CDR3: CASSPRAFSTDTQYF; DNA: TGTGCCAGCAGCCCCCGGGCCTTCAGCACAGATACGCAGTATTTT
D: NA; size: NA; J: TRBJ2-2; V: TRBV6-2/TRBV6-3; CDR3: CASSKASTGELFF; DNA: TGTGCCAGCAGTAAGGCCAGCACCGGGGAGCTGTTTTTT
D: NA; size: NA; J: TRBJ1-4; V: TRBV12-3/TRBV12-4; CDR3: CASSSPSEKLFF; DNA: TGTGCCAGCAGTTCCCCGAGTGAAAAACTGTTTTTT
D: TRBD2; size: NA; J: TRBJ2-1; V: TRBV7-9; CDR3: CASSAGLARLGYEQFF; DNA: TGTGCCAGCAGCGCGGGACTAGCGCGTCTCGGCTATGAGCAGTTCTTC
D: NA; size: NA; J: TRBJ1-1; V: TRBV19; CDR3: CATVDSYNTEAFF; DNA: TGTGCCACCGTGGACAGTTATAACACTGAAGCTTTCTTT
D: NA; size: NA; J: TRBJ1-5; V: TRBV19; CDR3: CASSRTALSQPQHF; DNA: TGTGCCAGTAGTAGGACAGCCCTGAGTCAGCCCCAGCATTTT
D: TRBD2; size: NA; J: TRBJ2-7; V: TRBV6-6; CDR3: CASSSGTSGSEQYF; DNA: TGTGCCAGCAGCAGCGGGACTAGCGGATCCGAGCAGTACTTC
D: TRBD1; size: few; J: TRBJ2-7; V: TRBV11-3; CDR3: CASSLGTDYEQYF; DNA: TGTGCCAGCAGCTTGGGGACAGACTACGAGCAGTACTTC
D: NA; size: NA; J: TRBJ1-2; V: TRBV7-9; CDR3: CASSLARGRYGYTF; DNA: TGTGCCAGCAGCTTAGCCAGGGGACGCTATGGCTACACCTTC
D: NA; size: NA; J: TRBJ2-7; V: TRBV10-2; CDR3: CASSRGRYEQYF; DNA: TGCGCCAGCAGTAGAGGGAGGTACGAGCAGTACTTC
D: NA; size: once; J: TRBJ1-2; V: TRBV25-1; CDR3: CASSESHLAEGYTF; DNA: TGTGCCAGCAGTGAATCCCACCTAGCAGAGGGCTACACCTTC
D: TRBD1; size: once; J: TRBJ2-3; V: TRBV7-2; CDR3: CASSPQGAPGTDTQYF; DNA: TGTGCCAGCAGCCCCCAGGGGGCCCCTGGCACAGATACGCAGTATTTT
D: NA; size: NA; J: TRBJ1-2; V: TRBV7-2; CDR3: CASSPQGWGYTF; DNA: TGTGCCAGCAGCCCACAGGGATGGGGCTACACCTTC
D: NA; size: NA; J: TRBJ2-1; V: TRBV27; CDR3: CASSLGGTGSNEQFF; DNA: TGTGCCAGCAGCCTAGGGGGTACCGGGTCGAATGAGCAGTTCTTC
D: NA; size: NA; J: TRBJ1-2; V: TRBV30; CDR3: CAWSVIRTANGYTF; DNA: TGTGCCTGGAGTGTTATTAGGACGGCGAATGGCTACACCTTC
D: NA; size: NA; J: TRBJ2-2; V: TRBV7-9; CDR3: CASSLEYGFSGTGELFF; DNA: TGTGCCAGCAGCTTAGAGTATGGGTTTTCGGGCACCGGGGAGCTGTTTTTT
D: NA; size: NA; J: TRBJ1-1; V: TRBV11-2; CDR3: CASRSTPNTEAFF; DNA: TGTGCCAGCAGATCTACACCGAACACTGAAGCTTTCTTT
D: TRBD2; size: NA; J: TRBJ2-1; V: TRBV5-1; CDR3: CASSLSAGINNEQFF; DNA: TGCGCCAGCAGCTTGTCAGCGGGGATAAACAATGAGCAGTTCTTC
D: NA; size: NA; J: TRBJ2-1; V: TRBV18; CDR3: CASSPMGEGGNEQFF; DNA: TGTGCCAGCTCACCCATGGGGGAAGGGGGCAATGAGCAGTTCTTC
D: NA; size: few; J: TRBJ2-1; V: TRBV30; CDR3: CAWSKTGLSSYNEQFF; DNA: TGTGCCTGGAGTAAAACAGGGTTAAGCTCCTACAATGAGCAGTTCTTC
D: NA; size: NA; J: TRBJ1-1; V: TRBV2; CDR3: CASSEEPHTEAFF; DNA: TGTGCCAGCAGTGAGGAGCCCCACACTGAAGCTTTCTTT